These T cell receptor beta chains were read from a single sample in a study of T-cell memory formation after mild COVID-19. TCRdb analysed the 5' RACE reads with MiXCR anew, one entry per CDR3 protein. The table has roughly 200,000 distinct CDR3 sequences, 20% to 25% seen once. Sample: PBMCs or a T cell subset sorted from them (not recorded which). These receptor sequences come from an adult woman who had mild COVID-19 (a few samples of this study predate the infection). Cell type and time point are not known. CDR3s include the opening cysteine and the closing phenylalanine or tryptophan. D genes are given only for firm matches. Expanded clones get a size class; other rows say once, few or many, or leave the size out.

TRBJ1-5 | 14 | NA | TRBV6-5 | NA | CASSLRQSNQPQHF
TRBJ1-1 | 14 | few | TRBV9 | TRBD1 | CASSPWTGPSGAFF
TRBJ1-2 | 16 | NA | TRBV5-6 | TRBD1 | CASSLSSGTALYGYTF
TRBJ1-3 | 15 | NA | TRBV20-1 | NA | CSARKTGLYGNTIYF
TRBJ1-2 | 18 | NA | TRBV7-8 | NA | CASSSTPTGIPVNYGYTF
TRBJ2-3 | 14 | few | TRBV27 | NA | CASRPADLTDTQYF
TRBJ2-7 | 13 | NA | TRBV9 | NA | CASSVGWKYEQYF
TRBJ1-2 | 15 | few | TRBV27 | NA | CASSKPNYFPYGYTF
TRBJ2-3 | 13 | few | TRBV30 | NA | CAWDHGATDTQYF
TRBJ2-1 | 12 | few | TRBV12-3/TRBV12-4 | NA | CASSPNGNEQFF
TRBJ2-3 | 18 | few | TRBV20-1 | NA | CSARDGISSATSTDTQYF
TRBJ2-5 | 15 | NA | TRBV3-1 | NA | CASSHKGQGQETQYF
TRBJ2-3 | 16 | NA | TRBV7-9 | TRBD2 | CASSPRTSLGTDTQYF
TRBJ2-7 | 14 | NA | TRBV13 | NA | CASSLEPGVSEQYF
TRBJ2-7 | 14 | once | TRBV20-1 | NA | CSARDKLHSYEQYF
TRBJ1-4 | 15 | NA | TRBV10-3 | TRBD1 | CAISDPDRGNEKLFF
TRBJ1-2 | 15 | few | TRBV4-1 | TRBD1 | CASSQDIGTGLGYTF
TRBJ2-7 | 13 | NA | TRBV6-2/TRBV6-3 | NA | CASGRGGSYEQYF
TRBJ2-5 | 15 | few | TRBV5-1 | TRBD2 | CASREAGGAAETQYF
TRBJ1-2 | 14 | few | TRBV13 | NA | CASSLYRGVDGYTF
TRBJ1-1 | 13 | NA | TRBV10-3 | NA | CAISVPGETEAFF
TRBJ1-2 | 15 | NA | TRBV6-2/TRBV6-3 | NA | CASSYEMTPHYGYTF
TRBJ2-2 | 16 | NA | TRBV7-9 | NA | CASTPPSRGNTGELFF
TRBJ2-2 | 15 | NA | TRBV7-9 | TRBD1 | CASTRGTGDTGELFF
TRBJ2-1 | 14 | few | TRBV12-3/TRBV12-4 | NA | CASRPVTTLGEQFF
TRBJ2-1 | 12 | NA | TRBV7-9 | NA | CASSFPNYEQFF
TRBJ2-2 | 17 | NA | TRBV2 | TRBD2 | CASSEASERGLTGELFF